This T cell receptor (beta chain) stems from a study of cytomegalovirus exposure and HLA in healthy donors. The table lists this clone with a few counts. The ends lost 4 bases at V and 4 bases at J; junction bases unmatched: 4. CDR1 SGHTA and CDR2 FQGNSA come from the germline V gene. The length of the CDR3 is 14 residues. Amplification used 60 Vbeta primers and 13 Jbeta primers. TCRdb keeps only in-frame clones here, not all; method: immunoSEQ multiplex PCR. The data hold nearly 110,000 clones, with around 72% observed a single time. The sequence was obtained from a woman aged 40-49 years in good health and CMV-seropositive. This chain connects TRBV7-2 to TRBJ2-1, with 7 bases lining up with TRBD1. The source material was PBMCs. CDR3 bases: TGTGCCAGCAGCTCGCCGGGACAGTACAATGAGCAGTTCTTC. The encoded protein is CASSSPGQYNEQFF.